This T cell receptor (beta chain) was recovered during a study of early T cells in non-severe SARS-CoV-2 infection. Across the whole study: From unsorted whole blood, bulk RNA was sequenced, and the chains remained unpaired. Overall study results and limits: Anti-spike CD8 responses were favored by VDJdb matching, which missed private and CD4 specificities.

Only a few counts were recorded for this clonotype. Its antigen is not identified. cDNA molecules, individually, were tagged with unique molecular identifiers. Each CDR3 protein is one row after TCRdb ran MiXCR on the 5' RACE reads. In the table there are more than 70,000 distinct CDR3 sequences, over 9% of which are singletons. Sequencing used whole blood. The TCR was taken from an adult who was a healthcare worker with PCR-confirmed SARS-CoV-2 infection or an uninfected control (not recorded which).

CDR3: CASNSLDTPQSNQPQHF. CDR3 DNA: TGTGCCAGCAACTCCCTCGACACTCCGCAAAGCAATCAGCCCCAGCATTTT. V usage is TRBV7-3 and J usage is TRBJ1-5; D remains ambiguous. The CDR3 has 17 amino acids. Trimming stripped 7 bases from V and 1 base from J, with 20 bases between. Germline loops: CDR1 SGHTA, CDR2 FQGTGA.